Listed below are T cell receptor beta chains from one sample, sequenced in a study of blood T cell repertoires in COVID-19. TCRdb keeps only in-frame clones here, not all; method: immunoSEQ multiplex PCR. The sample has over 100,000 clones; about 89% are singletons. Sequencing used peripheral blood. These receptors were collected from a woman aged 70-85 years with COVID-19, enrolled during active disease. The CDR3 runs from the conserved cysteine through the conserved F or W. The D gene is left open where the match is weak. Clone size appears in some rows only: once, few, many, or a class for an expanded clone.

d_gene	abundance	j_gene	v_gene	CDR3nt	CDR3aa
NA	NA	TRBJ2-3	TRBV27	TGTGCCAGCAGTCCCGAACAGGGGAGGACAGATACGCAGTATTTT	CASSPEQGRTDTQYF
TRBD1	NA	TRBJ1-1	TRBV5-6	TGTGCCAGCAGCTTAGGGGACAGGATTTTTCGGACTGCTTTCTTT	CASSLGDRIFRTAFF
TRBD1	NA	TRBJ2-1	TRBV5-1	TGCGCCAGCAGACGGACAGGTGAAACCTACAATGAGCAGTTCTTC	CASRRTGETYNEQFF
NA	NA	TRBJ2-1	TRBV12-3/TRBV12-4	TGTGCCAGCAGTTTAGAGGCCAGGGAGCAGTTCTTC	CASSLEAREQFF
TRBD2	NA	TRBJ2-1	TRBV19	TGTGCCAGTGGACTAGCGGGGGGCAATGAGCAGTTCTTC	CASGLAGGNEQFF
TRBD2	NA	TRBJ2-5	TRBV2	TGTGCCAGCAGTGCCCCCTGGACTAGCGGACCCGAAGAGACCCAGTACTTC	CASSAPWTSGPEETQYF
TRBD2	once	TRBJ2-5	TRBV5-1	TGCGCCAGCAGCCTGACGGGACTAGATCAAGAGACCCAGTACTTC	CASSLTGLDQETQYF
TRBD1	NA	TRBJ2-7	TRBV18	TGTGCCAGCTCACCAACAACAGGGGCTTCAAACGAGCAGTACTTC	CASSPTTGASNEQYF
NA	NA	TRBJ1-2	TRBV28	TGTGCCAGCAGTTTATCCCTACAGGAGAACTATGGCTACACCTTC	CASSLSLQENYGYTF
TRBD2	NA	TRBJ2-5	TRBV6-5	TGTGCCAGCAGTTACTCGACGGGGGGCCAAGAGACCCAGTACTTC	CASSYSTGGQETQYF
TRBD1	NA	TRBJ1-5	TRBV28	TGTGCCAGCAGTTTGGAGCCGGGACAGGGCCATCAGCCCCAGCATTTT	CASSLEPGQGHQPQHF
NA	NA	TRBJ1-2	TRBV9	TGTGCCAGCAGCGTTTACTACAGGGCTTCTGGCTACACCTTC	CASSVYYRASGYTF
NA	NA	TRBJ1-5	TRBV6-5	TGTGCCAGCAGTTCGGCCCAGGGAATAGGTCAGCCCCAGCATTTT	CASSSAQGIGQPQHF
NA	NA	TRBJ2-5	TRBV7-3	TGTGCCAGCAGCCCTAACCCTACCGTCCAAGAGACCCAGTACTTC	CASSPNPTVQETQYF
NA	NA	TRBJ2-2	TRBV6-5	TGTGCCAGCGGACTTTCGACCCCATCCACCGGGGAGCTGTTTTTT	CASGLSTPSTGELFF
TRBD2	NA	TRBJ2-3	TRBV5-4	TGTGCCAGCAGCTTGAGGGCGGGGGGGAGCACAGATACGCAGTATTTT	CASSLRAGGSTDTQYF
TRBD1	NA	TRBJ1-1	TRBV5-1	TGCGCCAGCAGCCCTTTGACAGGGGTTGGGCGTGAAGCTTTCTTT	CASSPLTGVGREAFF
NA	NA	TRBJ2-2	TRBV3-1/TRBV3-2	TGTGCCAGCAGCCAGATAGAGGTCGGGGGCGGGGAGCTGTTTTTT	CASSQIEVGGGELFF
TRBD1	NA	TRBJ2-7	TRBV7-7	TGTGCTAGCAGCTCCCGTTCGCGACAGGGGATCACTAGGAGCTCCTACGAGCAGTACTTC	CASSSRSRQGITRSSYEQYF
TRBD1	NA	TRBJ2-2	TRBV5-1	TGCGCCAGCAGCGTACAGGGGACCAACACCGGGGAGCTGTTTTTT	CASSVQGTNTGELFF
TRBD1	NA	TRBJ1-1	TRBV12-3/TRBV12-4	TGTGCCAGCGGAGGACCCCAGGGGGTGGCTTTCTTT	CASGGPQGVAFF
TRBD1	NA	TRBJ2-2	TRBV7-8	TGTGCCAGCAGACATCGGGACAGTCTAACCGGGGAGCTGTTTTTT	CASRHRDSLTGELFF
NA	NA	TRBJ1-4	TRBV19	TGTGCCAGTAGTTCGTTTGAAGTTTACTCCACTGCAACTAATGAAAAACTGTTTTTT	CASSSFEVYSTATNEKLFF
NA	NA	TRBJ1-1	TRBV10-1	TGCGCCAGCAGTGAGTCCGGGGGTGGCACTGAAGCTTTCTTT	CASSESGGGTEAFF
NA	NA	TRBJ2-7	TRBV6-6	TGTGCCAGCAGCTATTTCGATACCTACGAGCAGTACTTC	CASSYFDTYEQYF
NA	NA	TRBJ1-5	TRBV24-1	TGTGCCACCAGTGATTCTGGGACAAACCAGCCCCAGCATTTT	CATSDSGTNQPQHF
NA	once	TRBJ1-2	TRBV2	TGTGCCAGTACTCTCATCAGACAGACAAACTATGGCTACACCTTC	CASTLIRQTNYGYTF
TRBD1	NA	TRBJ1-5	TRBV10-3	TGTGCCATCAGTGACGGTCCGGGACAGGGGGCGGGACAGCCCCAGCATTTT	CAISDGPGQGAGQPQHF
NA	NA	TRBJ1-5	TRBV2	TGTGCCAGCAGTGAGTACAGGGAGCAGCCCCAGCATTTT	CASSEYREQPQHF
TRBD1	NA	TRBJ1-5	TRBV7-2	TGTGCCAGCAGCTTAGTGGGGGACAGGGGGCCCCAGCATTTT	CASSLVGDRGPQHF
NA	NA	TRBJ2-7	TRBV7-9	TGTGCCAGCAGCCCCTTAGGGGAGGAAGGCTCCTACGAGCAGTACTTC	CASSPLGEEGSYEQYF
NA	NA	TRBJ2-6	TRBV7-8	TGTGCCAGCAGCCTAGGGGCCTCAGCGGTCGGGGCCAACGTCCTGACTTTC	CASSLGASAVGANVLTF
NA	NA	TRBJ2-7	TRBV5-1	TGCGCCAGCAGCTTGAAAGCAACCTACGAGCAGTACTTC	CASSLKATYEQYF
TRBD2	NA	TRBJ2-1	TRBV5-1	TGCGCCAGCAGCTTGGGACTAGCGTCCTACAATGAGCAGTTCTTC	CASSLGLASYNEQFF
NA	NA	TRBJ1-6	TRBV7-2	TGTGCCAGCAGCTTAAGAGGCAGGGATTCACCCCTCCACTTT	CASSLRGRDSPLHF
NA	NA	TRBJ1-4	TRBV18	TGTGCCAGCTCACCAACTCGACAGGCGCCTAATGAAAAACTGTTTTTT	CASSPTRQAPNEKLFF
NA	NA	TRBJ1-2	TRBV5-1	TGCGCCAGCAGCCGCCCATTTGGGGAACTAGATTCTGGCTACACCTTC	CASSRPFGELDSGYTF
NA	NA	TRBJ1-2	TRBV14	TGTGCCAGCAGCCAAGGGCAGAACTATGGCTACACCTTC	CASSQGQNYGYTF
TRBD2	NA	TRBJ2-5	TRBV10-2	TGCGCCAGCAGCCGGTGGACTAGCGGGGGTAGGGGTCAAGAGACCCAGTACTTC	CASSRWTSGGRGQETQYF
TRBD1	NA	TRBJ1-2	TRBV7-8	TGTGCCAGCAGCTACGGGACAGACTATGGCTACACCTTC	CASSYGTDYGYTF
TRBD1	NA	TRBJ1-2	TRBV19	TGTGCCAGTAGTAGCCCTCGGGACAGGATCTATGGCTACACCTTC	CASSSPRDRIYGYTF
TRBD2	NA	TRBJ2-2	TRBV7-9	TGTGCCAGCAGCTTATCTGGGCGGGGGTACACCGGGGAGCTGTTTTTT	CASSLSGRGYTGELFF
NA	NA	TRBJ1-1	TRBV2	TGTGCCAGCAGTGCGTCCGGCGGGAGAAGTGAAGCTTTCTTT	CASSASGGRSEAFF
NA	NA	TRBJ2-7	TRBV5-6	TGTGCCAGCAGCTCGCCCCACGACCTAGACTACTCCTTC	CASSSPHDLDYSF
TRBD1	NA	TRBJ2-5	TRBV6-5	TGTGCCAGCAGTTACTCCACAGGGGTCTGGGAGACCCAGTACTTC	CASSYSTGVWETQYF
TRBD1	NA	TRBJ1-2	TRBV7-8	TGTGCCAGCAGCTTACCCGGACAGGCTAGCTATGGCTACACCTTC	CASSLPGQASYGYTF
TRBD1	NA	TRBJ1-2	TRBV5-1	TGCGCCAGCAGCGCGGCTCGACAGGGAAGAAACTATGGCTACACCTTC	CASSAARQGRNYGYTF
NA	NA	TRBJ2-1	TRBV11-2	TGTGCCAGCAGCTTAGATTCTTCAGGGGCTGGTGAGCAGTTCTTC	CASSLDSSGAGEQFF
NA	NA	TRBJ1-2	TRBV7-2	TGTGCCAGCAGCTTAAATGCCCGGGTACTGTATGGCTACACCTTC	CASSLNARVLYGYTF
TRBD2	few	TRBJ2-1	TRBV14	TGTGCCAGCAGCCAGCGGTGGGAGGGATCCAATGAGCAGTTCTTC	CASSQRWEGSNEQFF
NA	NA	TRBJ2-1	TRBV5-1	TGCGCCAGCAGCTTGGTCCCACCAGAGGACAATGAGCAGTTCTTC	CASSLVPPEDNEQFF
NA	once	TRBJ2-1	TRBV7-9	TGTGCCAGCAGAAGGGACACATCTTACAATGAGCAGTTCTTC	CASRRDTSYNEQFF